This T cell receptor beta chain was profiled in a study of blood T cell repertoires in COVID-19. The CDR3 sequence is 11 residues long. CDR1 and CDR2 from the germline V gene are DFQATT and SNEGSKA (reference sequence). Deletions cut 5 bases from V and 6 bases from J, with 9 bases between. Some clones are missing from TCRdb's copy, which holds only in-frame ones; the method was immunoSEQ multiplex PCR. Of 200,000 or so clones in the sample, around four fifths were seen once. The specimen was peripheral blood. This chain joins TRBV20-1 and TRBJ2-3; no clear D. The source is a woman in her forties with acute or convalescent COVID-19. For the CDR3, the DNA is TGCAGTGCTCCTAATCCGGATACGCAGTATTTT. Protein product: CSAPNPDTQYF.